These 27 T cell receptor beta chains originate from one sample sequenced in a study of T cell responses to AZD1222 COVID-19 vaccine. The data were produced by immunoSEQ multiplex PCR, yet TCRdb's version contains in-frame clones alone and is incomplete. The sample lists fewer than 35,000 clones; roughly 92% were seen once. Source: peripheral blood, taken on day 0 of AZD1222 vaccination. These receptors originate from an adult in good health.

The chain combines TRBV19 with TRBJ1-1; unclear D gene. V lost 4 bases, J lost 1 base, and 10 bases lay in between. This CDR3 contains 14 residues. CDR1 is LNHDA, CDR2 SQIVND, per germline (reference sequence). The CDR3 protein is CASSTGRPNTEAFF. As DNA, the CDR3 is TGTGCCAGTAGTACAGGCAGGCCGAACACTGAAGCTTTCTTT.

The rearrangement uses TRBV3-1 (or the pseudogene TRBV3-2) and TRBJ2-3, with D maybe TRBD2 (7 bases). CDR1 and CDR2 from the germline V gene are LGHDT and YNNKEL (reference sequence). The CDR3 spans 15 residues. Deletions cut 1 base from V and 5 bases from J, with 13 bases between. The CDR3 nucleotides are TGTGCCAGCAGCCAAGGGGGCGGGGGCGGAGATACGCAGTATTTT. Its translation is CASSQGGGGGDTQYF.

CDR3 DNA sequence: TGTGCCAGCAGCCGAAGGGGCGGCCAATTCCCAACTAATGAAAAACTGTTTTTT. It specifies CASSRRGGQFPTNEKLFF. V is TRBV7-9 and J is TRBJ1-4; tentative D call: TRBD1 (5 bases). CDR3 size: 18 residues. V lost 5 bases and J lost 0, with 19 bases in between. Germline-derived CDR1 and CDR2 are SEHNR and FQNEAQ (reference sequence). Full variable domain (missing parts from reference TRBV7-9 and TRBJ1-4): DTGVSQNPRHKITKRGQNVTFRCDPISEHNRLYWYRQTLGQGPEFLTYFQNEAQLEKSRLLSDRFSAERPKGSFSTLEIQRTEQGDSAMYLCASSRRGGQFPTNEKLFFGSGTQLSVL.

The CDR3: CASSSRTGLLATNEKLFF. The CDR3 coding sequence is TGTGCCAGCAGCTCAAGGACAGGCCTCCTTGCAACTAATGAAAAACTGTTTTTT. This sequence joins TRBV5-6 and TRBJ1-4; TRBD1 agrees at 7 bases. The CDR3 is 18 amino acids. In germline, CDR1 is SGHDT, CDR2 YYEEEE. Trimming took 3 bases from V and 0 from J; bases not matched to a gene: 11. The whole variable domain, filled in from reference TRBV5-6 and TRBJ1-4, reads DAGVTQSPTHLIKTRGQQVTLRCSPKSGHDTVSWYQQALGQGPQFIFQYYEEEERQRGNFPDRFSGHQFPNYSSELNVNALLLGDSALYLCASSSRTGLLATNEKLFFGSGTQLSVL.

In DNA, the CDR3 is TGTGCCAGCAGCTGGGGACAGGGGGCCGACGAGCAGTACTTC. Its protein product is CASSWGQGADEQYF. The gene calls are TRBV5-4 and TRBJ2-7, with 12 bases aligning to TRBD1. Trimming cost V 3 bases and J 5 bases; bases outside gene matches: 3. The CDR3 is made up of 14 amino acids. Germline CDR1 SGHNT, CDR2 YYREEE (reference sequence).

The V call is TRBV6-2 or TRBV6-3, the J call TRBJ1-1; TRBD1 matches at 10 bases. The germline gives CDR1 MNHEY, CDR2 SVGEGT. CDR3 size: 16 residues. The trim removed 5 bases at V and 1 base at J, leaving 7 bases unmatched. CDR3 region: CASSPPGTGANTEAFF. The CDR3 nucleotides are TGTGCCAGCAGTCCCCCTGGGACAGGGGCGAACACTGAAGCTTTCTTT.

The CDR3, as DNA: TGTGCCAGCAGCCTCATACTAGGGGAAACGCAGTATTTT. This gives the protein CASSLILGETQYF. The chain uses TRBV14 and TRBJ2-3; D is perhaps TRBD1 or TRBD2 (5 bases each). Germline lookup yields CDR1 SGHDN and CDR2 FVKESK. Deletions cut 4 bases from V and 9 bases from J, with 14 bases between. This CDR3 has 13 residues.

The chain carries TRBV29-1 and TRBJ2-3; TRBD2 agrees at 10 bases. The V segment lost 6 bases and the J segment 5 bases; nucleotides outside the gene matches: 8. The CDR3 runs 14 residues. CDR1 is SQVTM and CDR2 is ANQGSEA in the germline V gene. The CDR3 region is CSVPSGGARDTQYF. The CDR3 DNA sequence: TGCAGCGTCCCCAGCGGGGGGGCAAGAGATACGCAGTATTTT.

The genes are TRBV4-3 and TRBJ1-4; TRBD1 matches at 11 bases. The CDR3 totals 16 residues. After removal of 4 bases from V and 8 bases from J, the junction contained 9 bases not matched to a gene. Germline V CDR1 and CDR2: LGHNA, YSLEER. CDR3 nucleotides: TGCGCCAGCAGCCGTGGGTCGGGACAGGGGGGAGAAAAACTGTTTTTT. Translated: CASSRGSGQGGEKLFF.

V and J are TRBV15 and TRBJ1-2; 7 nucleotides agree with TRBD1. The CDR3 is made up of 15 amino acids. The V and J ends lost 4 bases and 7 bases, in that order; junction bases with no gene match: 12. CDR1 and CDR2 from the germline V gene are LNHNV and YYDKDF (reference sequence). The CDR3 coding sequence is TGTGCCACCAGCAAAGCTCTGACAGGGCTAGGTGGCTACACCTTC. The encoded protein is CATSKALTGLGGYTF.

The CDR3 DNA follows: TGTGCCTGGTCCCCCGGACGGGGTTACAACTATGGCTACACCTTC. Translated: CAWSPGRGYNYGYTF. The V and J genes are TRBV30 and TRBJ1-2; D gene unclear. From germline, CDR1 is GTSNPN and CDR2 SVGIG (reference sequence). V was trimmed by 5 bases and J by 2 bases, leaving 18 bases between them. This CDR3 spans 15 amino acids.

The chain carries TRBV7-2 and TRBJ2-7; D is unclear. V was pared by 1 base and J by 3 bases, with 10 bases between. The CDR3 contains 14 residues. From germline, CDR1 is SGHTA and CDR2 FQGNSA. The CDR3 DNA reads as TGTGCCAGCAGCTTAGATGATGGTCTCTACGAGCAGTACTTC. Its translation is CASSLDDGLYEQYF. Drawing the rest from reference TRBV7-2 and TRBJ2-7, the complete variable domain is GAGVSQSPSNKVTEKGKDVELRCDPISGHTALYWYRQSLGQGLEFLIYFQGNSAPDKSGLPSDRFSAERTGGSVSTLTIQRTQQEDSAVYLCASSLDDGLYEQYFGPGTRLTVT.

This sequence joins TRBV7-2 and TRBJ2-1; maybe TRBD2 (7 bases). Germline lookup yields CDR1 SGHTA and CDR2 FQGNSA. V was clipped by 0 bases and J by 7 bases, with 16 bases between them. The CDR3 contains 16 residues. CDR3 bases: TGTGCCAGCAGCTTAGCTGCGGGGGCCCAGGGTAATGAGCAGTTCTTC. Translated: CASSLAAGAQGNEQFF.

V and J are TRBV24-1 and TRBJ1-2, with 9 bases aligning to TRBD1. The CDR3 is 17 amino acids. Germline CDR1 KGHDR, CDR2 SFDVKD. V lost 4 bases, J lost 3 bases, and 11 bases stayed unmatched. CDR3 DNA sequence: TGTGCCACCAGTGAGGCCGGGACAGGGACTTATTACTATGGCTACACCTTC. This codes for CATSEAGTGTYYYGYTF.

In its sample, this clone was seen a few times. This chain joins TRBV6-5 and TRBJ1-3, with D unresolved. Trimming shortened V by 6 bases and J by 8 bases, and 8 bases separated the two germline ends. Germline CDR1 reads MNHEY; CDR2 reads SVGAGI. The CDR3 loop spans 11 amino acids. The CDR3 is CASRVGDTIYF. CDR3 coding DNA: TGTGCCAGCAGGGTGGGAGACACCATATATTTT.

This CDR3 reads CASSRLLLIQDRLNTEAFF. The CDR3 bases are TGTGCCAGCAGCCGTCTACTATTAATACAGGACAGGTTGAACACTGAAGCTTTCTTT. The rearrangement uses TRBV6-2 or TRBV6-3 and TRBJ1-1; 7 bases agree with TRBD1. The CDR3 totals 19 residues. CDR1 MNHEY and CDR2 SVGEGT come from the germline V gene. The ends lost 6 bases at V and 0 bases at J; junction bases unmatched: 19.

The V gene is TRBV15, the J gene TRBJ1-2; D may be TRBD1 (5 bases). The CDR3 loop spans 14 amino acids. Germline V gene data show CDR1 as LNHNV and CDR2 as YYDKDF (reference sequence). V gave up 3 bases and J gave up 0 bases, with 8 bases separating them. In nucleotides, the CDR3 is TGTGCCACCAGCAGCGCAGGGTCTAACTATGGCTACACCTTC. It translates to CATSSAGSNYGYTF.

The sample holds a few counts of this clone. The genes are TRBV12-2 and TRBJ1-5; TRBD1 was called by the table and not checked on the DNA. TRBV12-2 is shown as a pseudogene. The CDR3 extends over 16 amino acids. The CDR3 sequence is CASHRTGLYSNQPQHF. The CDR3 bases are TGTGCAAGTCACCGGACAGGGCTCTATAGCAATCAGCCCCAGCATTTT.

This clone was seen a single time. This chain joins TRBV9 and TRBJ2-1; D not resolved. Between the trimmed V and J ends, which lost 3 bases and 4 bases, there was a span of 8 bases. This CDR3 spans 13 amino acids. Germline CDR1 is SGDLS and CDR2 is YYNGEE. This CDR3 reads CASSGPTYNEQFF. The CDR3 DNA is TGTGCCAGCAGCGGCCCCACTTACAATGAGCAGTTCTTC.

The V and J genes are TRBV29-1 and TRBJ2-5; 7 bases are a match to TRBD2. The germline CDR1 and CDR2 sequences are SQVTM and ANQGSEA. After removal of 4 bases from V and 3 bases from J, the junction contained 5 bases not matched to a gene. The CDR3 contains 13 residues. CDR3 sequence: CSVGHGTKETQYF. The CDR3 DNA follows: TGCAGCGTTGGCCACGGGACTAAAGAGACCCAGTACTTC.

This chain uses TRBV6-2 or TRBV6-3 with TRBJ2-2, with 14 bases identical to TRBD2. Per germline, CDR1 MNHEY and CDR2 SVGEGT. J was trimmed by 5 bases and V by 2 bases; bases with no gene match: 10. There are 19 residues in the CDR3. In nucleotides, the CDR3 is TGTGCCAGCAGTTACCCCCGGACTAGCGGGGGGCGTGAGACCGGGGAGCTGTTTTTT. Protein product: CASSYPRTSGGRETGELFF.

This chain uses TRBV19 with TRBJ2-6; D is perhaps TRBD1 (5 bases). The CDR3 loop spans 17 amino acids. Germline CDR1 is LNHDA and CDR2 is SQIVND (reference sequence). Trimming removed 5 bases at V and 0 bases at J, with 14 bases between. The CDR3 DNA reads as TGTGCCAGTAGTCCTAAAGGGGCCTTCTCTGGGGCCAACGTCCTGACTTTC. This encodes CASSPKGAFSGANVLTF.

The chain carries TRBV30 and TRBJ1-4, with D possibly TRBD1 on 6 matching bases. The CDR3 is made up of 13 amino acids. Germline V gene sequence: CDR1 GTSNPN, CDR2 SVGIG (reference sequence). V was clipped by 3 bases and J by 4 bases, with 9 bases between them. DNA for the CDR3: TGTGCCTGGAGGGGGGCCCATAATGAAAAACTGTTTTTT. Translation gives CAWRGAHNEKLFF.

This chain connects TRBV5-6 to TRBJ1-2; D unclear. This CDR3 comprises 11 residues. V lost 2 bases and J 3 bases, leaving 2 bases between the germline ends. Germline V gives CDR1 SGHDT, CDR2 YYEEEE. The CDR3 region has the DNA TGTGCCAGCAGCTTTGACTATGGCTACACCTTC. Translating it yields CASSFDYGYTF.

In DNA form, the CDR3 reads TGTGCCAGTAACTCCGGGACAGCCAATTCACCCCTCCACTTT. It is translated as CASNSGTANSPLHF. V gene TRBV19 combines with J gene TRBJ1-6; 7 bases fit TRBD1. J was trimmed by 7 bases and V by 7 bases; bases with no gene match: 7. The CDR3 totals 14 residues. CDR1 LNHDA and CDR2 SQIVND come from the germline V gene (reference sequence).

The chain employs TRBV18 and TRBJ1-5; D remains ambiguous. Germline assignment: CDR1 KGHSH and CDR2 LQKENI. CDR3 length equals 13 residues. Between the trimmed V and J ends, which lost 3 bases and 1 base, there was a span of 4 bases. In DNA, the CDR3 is TGTGCCAGCTCACCCAGCAGCAATCAGCCCCAGCATTTT. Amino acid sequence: CASSPSSNQPQHF.

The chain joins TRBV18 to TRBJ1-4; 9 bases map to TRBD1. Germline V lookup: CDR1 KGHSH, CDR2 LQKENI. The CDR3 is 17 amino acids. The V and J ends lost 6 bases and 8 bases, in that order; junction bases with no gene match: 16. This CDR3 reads CASSPSTPQGAKEKLFF. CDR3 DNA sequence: TGTGCCAGCTCTCCCAGCACTCCACAGGGGGCGAAGGAAAAACTGTTTTTT.